These T cell receptor beta chains were read from a single sample in a study of T cells after yellow fever vaccination. TCRdb processed the 5' RACE reads anew with MiXCR; each CDR3 protein has one entry. The repertoire includes about 210,000 distinct CDR3 sequences, 6.5% to 7.5% of them detected once, and approximately 0.99% sits in the top ten. Sequenced here: CD4+ T cells sorted from PBMCs, sampled on the day of the yellow fever booster vaccination. These receptors were taken from a man aged 25 to 45 who received the YFV17D yellow fever vaccine. CDR3s include the opening cysteine and the closing phenylalanine or tryptophan. Each record gives: CDR3 length, J gene, V gene, clone size, D gene, CDR3 protein, CDR3 DNA. A D gene is named only where the DNA matches it firmly. Only part of the rows carry a size: once, few, many, or a class if the clone is expanded.

CDR3 length: 14
J gene: TRBJ2-1
V gene: TRBV5-3
clone size: many
D gene: .
CDR3 protein: CARSLGRAGNEQFF
CDR3 DNA: TGTGCCAGAAGCTTGGGACGTGCGGGCAATGAGCAGTTCTTC

CDR3 length: 12
J gene: TRBJ2-1
V gene: TRBV5-6
clone size: .
D gene: .
CDR3 protein: CASSHRGAEQFF
CDR3 DNA: TGTGCCAGCAGCCACCGGGGGGCAGAGCAGTTCTTC

CDR3 length: 14
J gene: TRBJ2-5
V gene: TRBV12-3/TRBV12-4
clone size: few
D gene: .
CDR3 protein: CASSRSRLSETQYF
CDR3 DNA: TGTGCCAGCAGCCGCTCTAGGCTTTCCGAGACCCAGTACTTC

CDR3 length: 12
J gene: TRBJ2-7
V gene: TRBV10-3
clone size: few
D gene: .
CDR3 protein: CAIGADSYEQYF
CDR3 DNA: TGTGCCATCGGGGCTGACTCCTACGAGCAGTACTTC

CDR3 length: 12
J gene: TRBJ2-3
V gene: TRBV7-9
clone size: .
D gene: TRBD1
CDR3 protein: CASSHGTGGSDF
CDR3 DNA: TGTGCCAGCAGCCATGGGACAGGGGGCTCGGATTTT

CDR3 length: 15
J gene: TRBJ2-3
V gene: TRBV15
clone size: many
D gene: .
CDR3 protein: CATSRAGDNTDTQYF
CDR3 DNA: TGTGCCACCAGCAGAGCAGGGGACAACACAGATACGCAGTATTTT

CDR3 length: 17
J gene: TRBJ2-4
V gene: TRBV7-2
clone size: few
D gene: TRBD2
CDR3 protein: CASSQRTSGTSKNIQYF
CDR3 DNA: TGTGCCAGCAGCCAAAGGACTAGCGGGACCTCCAAAAACATTCAGTACTTC

CDR3 length: 15
J gene: TRBJ2-7
V gene: TRBV12-3/TRBV12-4
clone size: few
D gene: TRBD2
CDR3 protein: CASSSSGSKSYEQYF
CDR3 DNA: TGTGCCAGCAGCTCGAGCGGGAGCAAGTCCTACGAGCAGTACTTC

CDR3 length: 15
J gene: TRBJ2-3
V gene: TRBV20-1
clone size: .
D gene: TRBD1
CDR3 protein: CSARVPTGDADTQYF
CDR3 DNA: TGCAGTGCTAGAGTTCCGACAGGGGACGCAGATACGCAGTATTTT

CDR3 length: 14
J gene: TRBJ1-4
V gene: TRBV5-1
clone size: few
D gene: .
CDR3 protein: CASSLDTGREKLFF
CDR3 DNA: TGCGCCAGCAGCTTGGATACGGGGCGTGAAAAACTGTTTTTT

CDR3 length: 18
J gene: TRBJ2-1
V gene: TRBV11-1
clone size: .
D gene: TRBD2
CDR3 protein: CASSIGLAGGRIHNEQFF
CDR3 DNA: TGTGCCAGCAGTATAGGGCTAGCGGGAGGACGGATTCACAATGAGCAGTTCTTC